The source of this T cell receptor beta chain is a study of PD-1 blockade in mismatch repair-deficient tumors. Study overall: All were previously treated, progressing patients with eleven to twelve mismatch repair-deficient cancer types.

V lost 4 bases and J lost 0; bases outside the gene matches: 6. This CDR3 contains 16 residues. Per the germline V gene, CDR1 is MNHEY and CDR2 is SMNVEV (reference sequence). All patients were mismatch repair deficient, assessed by either PCR or immunohistochemistry. Assay used: immunoSEQ multiplex PCR; TCRdb lists only in-frame clones, some missing. The sample records about 68,000 clones, 60% to 80% being singletons. This TCR came from an adult with mismatch repair-deficient cancer. The V and J genes are TRBV27 and TRBJ2-1, with 7 bases aligning to TRBD2. The sequencing here drew on peripheral blood, taken 2 weeks after starting pembrolizumab. CDR3 coding DNA: TGTGCCAGCAGTTCTGTAGCGGGTAGCTCCTACAATGAGCAGTTCTTC. Its translation: CASSSVAGSSYNEQFF.